These 17 T cell receptor beta chains were all obtained from the same sample, sequenced in a study of blood T cells in healthy people across ages. Sample-barcoded 5' priming and a J-beta primer mix drove a second PCR of 7 to 11 cycles. MiXCR, applied by TCRdb to the 5' RACE reads, yields one record per CDR3 protein. The sample records 650,000 to 800,000 distinct CDR3 sequences, more than 45% being singletons. Input material: blood. These receptors were taken from an elderly woman in good health.

The chain has TRBV6-6 and TRBJ2-4; TRBD1 is a possible D gene (5 bases). The DNA end favors TRBJ2-7, so the J call may be wrong. In germline, CDR1 is MNHNY, CDR2 SVGAGI (reference sequence). This CDR3 is built from 14 residues. CDR3 loop: CASSGFQGSNEQYF. The CDR3, as DNA: TGTGCCAGCAGTGGTTTCCAGGGTTCCAACGAGCAGTACTTC.

Details on this clonotype: Just one base apart from a much larger clone, this may be a read error. The gene calls are TRBV5-1 and TRBJ2-1; weak D call: TRBD2 (5 bases). The germline V gene encodes CDR1 SGHRS and CDR2 YFSETQ. Between the trimmed V and J ends, which lost 7 bases and 2 bases, there was a span of 16 bases. The CDR3 has 15 amino acids. The CDR3 nucleotides read TGCGCCAGCGGTGAATTGGGGAGCACCTACAATGAGCAGTTCTTC. Protein: CASGELGSTYNEQFF.

This clonotype was picked up a small number of times. A clone one base away is much larger, so this may be a read error. V gene TRBV29-1 combines with J gene TRBJ1-2; D unresolved. Germline V gene data show CDR1 as SQVTM and CDR2 as ANQGSEA. Trimming stripped 4 bases from V and 8 bases from J, with 14 bases between. CDR3 length equals 12 residues. As DNA, the CDR3 is TGCAGCGTTGGGGCAGGAACGGACGGCTACACCTTC. As protein: CSVGAGTDGYTF. Complete variable domain (other parts from reference TRBV29-1 and TRBJ1-2): SAVISQKPSRDICQRGTSLTIQCQVDSQVTMMFWYRQQPGQSLTLIATANQGSEATYESGFVIDKFPISRPNLTFSTLTVSNMSPEDSSIYLCSVGAGTDGYTFGSGTRLTVV.

The chain joins TRBV20-1 to TRBJ2-3; D call uncertain. The CDR3 is 12 amino acids. The germline CDR1 and CDR2 sequences are DFQATT and SNEGSKA (reference sequence). Trimming cost V 3 bases and J 5 bases, with 9 bases left between them. CDR3 in DNA: TGCAGTGCTAGCAGCTATATAGATACGCAGTATTTT. Translation: CSASSYIDTQYF.

Ten or more counts support this clonotype. This chain connects TRBV6-6 to TRBJ2-3; D is possibly TRBD2 (6 bases). CDR3 length: 17 residues. Trimming left V 0 bases short and J 2 bases short, with 15 bases between. Per the germline V gene, CDR1 is MNHNY and CDR2 is SVGAGI (reference sequence). The CDR3 is CASSYSGGAGYTDTQYF. The CDR3 DNA reads as TGTGCCAGCAGTTACTCGGGAGGAGCGGGCTACACAGATACGCAGTATTTT.

This clonotype has at least ten counts. The chain joins TRBV9 to TRBJ2-7, with a tentative D call TRBD2 (6 bases). The ends were cut back, 1 base at V and 3 bases at J, with 17 bases in the middle. Germline values: CDR1 SGDLS, CDR2 YYNGEE. This CDR3 spans 16 amino acids. CDR3 amino acids: CASSVRAGTGDYEQYF. The CDR3 nucleotides read TGTGCCAGCAGCGTAAGGGCGGGTACGGGAGACTACGAGCAGTACTTC.

Worth noting for this clonotype: A junction boundary mismatches the germline segment, possibly from a read error. The chain carries TRBV5-5 and TRBJ2-7; tentative D call: TRBD2 (5 bases). The CDR3 extends over 16 amino acids. CDR1 is SGHKS and CDR2 is YYEKEE in the germline V gene (reference sequence). The CDR3 DNA reads TGCGCCAGCAGCCAAGTAGGACGAGGAGCGCCGGGGGAGCAGTACTTC. Protein sequence: CASSQVGRGAPGEQYF.

J is TRBJ1-1 and V is TRBV20-1; weak D call: TRBD1 (6 bases). V lost 3 bases, J lost 3 bases, and 11 bases lay in between. The germline CDR1 and CDR2 sequences are DFQATT and SNEGSKA (reference sequence). This CDR3 has 13 amino acids. CDR3 DNA sequence: TGCAGTGCTAGGGCGGGGGCTTACACTGAAGCTTTCTTT. This codes for CSARAGAYTEAFF.

This clonotype was recorded many times. The chain joins TRBV20-1 to TRBJ2-7; tentative D call: TRBD2 (5 bases). The CDR3 length is 13 residues. Germline V gene lookup returns CDR1 DFQATT and CDR2 SNEGSKA (reference sequence). V was clipped by 7 bases and J by 2 bases, with 15 bases between them. CDR3 sequence: CSGLGADTYEQYF. CDR3 coding DNA: TGCAGTGGGTTGGGAGCGGATACCTACGAGCAGTACTTC.

This clonotype was observed a few times. The rearrangement uses TRBV5-5 and TRBJ2-1; 8 bases are a match to TRBD2. Germline CDR1 reads SGHKS; CDR2 reads YYEKEE (reference sequence). After removal of 2 bases from V and 3 bases from J, the junction contained 4 bases not matched to a gene. The CDR3 consists of 15 residues. CDR3 amino acids: CASSFGRGDYNEQFF. The CDR3 region has the DNA TGTGCCAGCAGCTTCGGGCGGGGGGACTACAATGAGCAGTTCTTC.

The V and J genes are TRBV5-1 and TRBJ2-3; D is undetermined. The ends were cut back, 1 base at V and 0 bases at J, with 12 bases in the middle. CDR1 and CDR2 (germline): SGHRS, YFSETQ. The CDR3 covers 16 residues. The CDR3 loop is CASSLLVLLSTDTQYF. The CDR3 nucleotides are TGCGCCAGCAGCTTGCTTGTGCTCCTTAGCACAGATACGCAGTATTTT.

The chain employs TRBV12-3 or TRBV12-4 and TRBJ2-3, with D possibly being TRBD2 (6 bases). This CDR3 has 16 amino acids. The V and J ends lost 3 bases and 2 bases respectively, with 15 bases between them. This CDR3 is CASSFWSSVNTDTQYF. The CDR3 DNA sequence: TGTGCCAGCAGTTTCTGGTCTAGCGTGAACACAGATACGCAGTATTTT.

The rearrangement joins TRBV5-1 to TRBJ2-2; 11 bases agree with TRBD2. V was pared by 4 bases and J by 2 bases, with 7 bases of the junction left unmatched. The CDR3 runs to 17 residues. Germline values: CDR1 SGHRS, CDR2 YFSETQ. CDR3 sequence: CASSLGLADTNTGELFF. The CDR3, as DNA: TGCGCCAGCAGCCTGGGACTAGCGGATACCAACACCGGGGAGCTGTTTTTT.

This rearrangement joins TRBV5-1 to TRBJ2-7, with a tentative D call TRBD1 (5 bases). V lost 0 bases to trimming and J lost 0 bases, with 10 bases between them. CDR3 length: 15 residues. Germline CDR1 reads SGHRS; CDR2 reads YFSETQ. The CDR3 DNA is TGCGCCAGCAGCTTGGGACAGACCAGCTCCTACGAGCAGTACTTC. Protein: CASSLGQTSSYEQYF.

The chain couples TRBV9 to TRBJ2-3, with D tentatively TRBD2 (5 bases). The CDR3 contains 14 residues. V lost 5 bases and J 1 base, leaving 11 bases between the germline ends. Germline V gene data show CDR1 as SGDLS and CDR2 as YYNGEE. In nucleotides, the CDR3 is TGTGCCAGCAGGAGGAGCGGCTGCACAGATACGCAGTATTTT. Translating gives CASRRSGCTDTQYF.

The sample holds many counts of this clonotype. The CDR3 loop reads CSATPGTSGAGGYTQYF. CDR3 nucleotides: TGCAGTGCTACCCCCGGGACTAGCGGAGCCGGTGGTTATACGCAGTATTTT. The chain links TRBV20-1 to TRBJ2-3, with 11 bases aligning to TRBD2. Germline V lookup: CDR1 DFQATT, CDR2 SNEGSKA (reference sequence). The V and J ends lost 4 bases and 7 bases, in that order; junction bases with no gene match: 16. This CDR3 is 17 amino acids long.

This clonotype has a count of ten or more. This chain connects TRBV27 to TRBJ2-1; 7 bases fit TRBD2. The CDR3 sequence is 13 residues long. Looked up from germline, CDR1 is MNHEY and CDR2 is SMNVEV (reference sequence). Trimming cost V 7 bases and J 8 bases; bases outside gene matches: 8. CDR3 DNA: TGTGCCAGCAAGGGATGGGACTATCATGAGCAGTTCTTC. It yields the protein CASKGWDYHEQFF.